These 30 T cell receptor beta chains share one sample of origin, sequenced in a study of beta chain features in type 1 diabetes. Study-wide results and caveats: All four CD4+ subsets of Type 1 diabetes patients contained TCRB CDR3s that were moderately but significantly shorter.

cDNA synthesis used the whole RNA isolate, giving expressed TCRB sequences. This table comes from immunoSEQ multiplex PCR, and its TCRdb copy is limited to in-frame clones, with some not included. Seen here are a few hundred thousand clones, 16% observed once, and the top ten hold 0.085%. Their antigen targets remain unknown. Sequencing was done on a sample of naive CD4+ T cells from blood. These receptors were collected from a man aged 25-45 years with type 1 diabetes.

This clone was observed a few times. The chain joins TRBV7-3 to TRBJ2-5; D is unresolved. The V gene's germline CDR1 is SGHTA and CDR2 FQGTGA. V lost 0 bases and J lost 4, with 12 bases in between. The CDR3 runs to 15 residues. The CDR3 bases are TGTGCCAGCAGCTTAACAAAGGCACACGCAGAGACCCAGTACTTC. Translating it yields CASSLTKAHAETQYF.

The V and J genes are TRBV10-3 and TRBJ2-7; 9 bases are shared with TRBD2. After removal of 8 bases from V and 1 base from J, the junction contained 6 bases not matched to a gene. Per the germline V gene, CDR1 is ENHRY and CDR2 is SYGVKD. The CDR3 spans 14 residues. CDR3 protein: CAIARLAESYEQYF. The DNA of the CDR3 is TGTGCCATCGCCCGACTAGCGGAATCCTACGAGCAGTACTTC.

The chain combines TRBV7-9 with TRBJ1-1; TRBD1 is a possible D gene (5 bases). The CDR3 has 13 amino acids. Germline CDR1 and CDR2: SEHNR and FQNEAQ (reference sequence). The V end was cut by 0 bases, the J end by 7 bases, with 9 bases between. The CDR3: CASSLAQGLEAFF. The CDR3 DNA is TGTGCCAGCAGCTTAGCTCAGGGACTTGAAGCTTTCTTT.

This clone was detected a few times. Other DNA sequences of this sample code for an identical CDR3. The chain carries TRBV9 and TRBJ2-1, with D hard to call. Trimming cost V 1 base and J 4 bases, with 0 bases left between them. The CDR3 sequence is 11 residues long. Germline CDR1 and CDR2: SGDLS and YYNGEE. CDR3 DNA: TGTGCCAGCAGCGTATACAATGAGCAGTTCTTC. Protein product: CASSVYNEQFF.

This clone was picked up one time. This sequence joins TRBV28 and TRBJ2-5, with D perhaps matching TRBD1 (6 bases). This CDR3 has 15 residues. V lost 5 bases to trimming and J lost 2 bases, with 15 bases between them. Germline CDR1 MDHEN, CDR2 SYDVKM. DNA for the CDR3: TGTGCCAGCAGTCTCGGGACAACTCGACAAGAGACCCAGTACTTC. It encodes CASSLGTTRQETQYF.

This clone was counted only a few times. The V and J genes are TRBV5-1 and TRBJ2-6; D possibly matches TRBD1 or TRBD2 (5 bases each). Germline V gives CDR1 SGHRS, CDR2 YFSETQ. CDR3 length equals 16 residues. V was trimmed by 2 bases and J by 1 base, leaving 10 bases between them. The CDR3 DNA sequence: TGCGCCAGCAGCTTTTCGGGGACGTCTGGGGCCAACGTCCTGACTTTC. This translates into CASSFSGTSGANVLTF. The entire variable domain, with the rest obtained from reference TRBV5-1 and TRBJ2-6, is as follows: KAGVTQTPRYLIKTRGQQVTLSCSPISGHRSVSWYQQTPGQGLQFLFEYFSETQRNKGNFPGRFSGRQFSNSRSEMNVSTLELGDSALYLCASSFSGTSGANVLTFGAGSRLTVL.

The sample holds a few counts of this clone. This chain links TRBV5-1 with TRBJ2-3, with 9 bases that match TRBD2. CDR3 length: 13 residues. The germline V gene encodes CDR1 SGHRS and CDR2 YFSETQ. V shed 7 bases and J 1 base; nucleotides not matched to a gene: 1. CDR3: CASEREGTDTQYF. In DNA form, the CDR3 reads TGCGCCAGCGAGCGGGAGGGCACAGATACGCAGTATTTT.

This clone was observed a handful of times. The chain employs TRBV5-1 and TRBJ2-5; 13 bases fit TRBD2. Losses at the gene ends were 2 bases for V and 5 bases for J; bases not matched to a gene: 9. The CDR3 totals 17 residues. CDR1 is SGHRS, CDR2 YFSETQ, per germline. CDR3 sequence: CASSFQPTSGRAETQYF. CDR3 sequence (DNA): TGCGCCAGCAGCTTCCAACCTACTAGCGGGAGGGCGGAGACCCAGTACTTC.

The chain couples TRBV4-1 to TRBJ1-5, with D possibly matching TRBD1 (5 bases). Germline lookup yields CDR1 MGHRA and CDR2 YSYEKL. The V gene lost 0 bases and the J gene lost 6 bases, with 6 bases spanning the gap. The CDR3 sequence is 13 residues long. CDR3 nucleotides: TGCGCCAGCAGCCAAGATACAGGTCAGCCCCAGCATTTT. It yields the protein CASSQDTGQPQHF.

The table lists this clone with a few counts. The chain links TRBV19 to TRBJ2-3; D is possibly TRBD2 (6 bases). Deletions cut 3 bases from V and 1 base from J, with 17 bases between. The CDR3 has 17 amino acids. Per the germline V gene, CDR1 is LNHDA and CDR2 is SQIVND (reference sequence). The CDR3 bases are TGTGCCAGTAGTATGGACCCTAGGGACTCTGGCACAGATACGCAGTATTTT. Amino acid sequence: CASSMDPRDSGTDTQYF. Variable domain in full (rest from reference TRBV19 and TRBJ2-3): DGGITQSPKYLFRKEGQNVTLSCEQNLNHDAMYWYRQDPGQGLRLIYYSQIVNDFQKGDIAEGYSVSREKKESFPLTVTSAQKNPTAFYLCASSMDPRDSGTDTQYFGPGTRLTVL.

This clone was seen a handful of times. The chain recombines TRBV9 with TRBJ2-7; 8 bases are shared with TRBD1. The length of the CDR3 is 14 residues. V lost 4 bases to trimming and J lost 2 bases; unmatched junction nucleotides: 5. Germline CDR1 is SGDLS and CDR2 is YYNGEE. CDR3 in DNA: TGTGCCAGCAGCACCGGACAGGGAGCCTACGAGCAGTACTTC. Translation: CASSTGQGAYEQYF.

Only a few counts were recorded for this clone. The genes are TRBV29-1 and TRBJ1-1; TRBD1 is a possible D gene (6 bases). The V gene lost 6 bases and the J gene lost 1 base, with 18 bases spanning the gap. From germline, CDR1 is SQVTM and CDR2 ANQGSEA. The CDR3 runs to 15 residues. CDR3 region: CSVAGGGGKNTEAFF. The DNA of the CDR3 is TGCAGCGTGGCGGGGGGCGGCGGGAAGAACACTGAAGCTTTCTTT.

The chain combines TRBV13 with TRBJ2-2; no reliable D call. Trimming stripped 5 bases from V and 1 base from J, with 17 bases between. The CDR3 contains 17 residues. Germline lookup yields CDR1 PRHDT and CDR2 FYEKMQ (reference sequence). CDR3 region: CASSNNKRRGNTGELFF. The CDR3 bases are TGTGCCAGCAGCAATAACAAGAGGAGAGGGAACACCGGGGAGCTGTTTTTT. The full variable domain, with the rest looked up from reference TRBV13 and TRBJ2-2, is AAGVIQSPRHLIKEKRETATLKCYPIPRHDTVYWYQQGPGQDPQFLISFYEKMQSDKGSIPDRFSAQQFSDYHSELNMSSLELGDSALYFCASSNNKRRGNTGELFFGEGSRLTVL.

This clone was recorded a few times. The chain links TRBV29-1 to TRBJ2-5, with D possibly TRBD2 on 6 matching bases. The germline V gene has CDR1 SQVTM and CDR2 ANQGSEA. V lost 1 base and J lost 2, with 8 bases in between. This CDR3 spans 13 amino acids. Here the CDR3 reads CSVEGGAQETQYF. The CDR3 DNA sequence: TGCAGCGTTGAAGGCGGGGCACAAGAGACCCAGTACTTC.

There are a few counts of this clone. The chain links TRBV9 to TRBJ1-5; a possible D gene is TRBD1 (6 bases). The CDR3 spans 13 residues. Trimming pared 0 bases from V and 6 bases from J, leaving 7 bases between. Germline loops: CDR1 SGDLS, CDR2 YYNGEE. CDR3 region: CASSVGGGQPQHF. CDR3 DNA sequence: TGTGCCAGCAGCGTAGGAGGGGGTCAGCCCCAGCATTTT. Full variable domain (remainder filled in from reference TRBV9 and TRBJ1-5): DSGVTQTPKHLITATGQRVTLRCSPRSGDLSVYWYQQSLDQGLQFLIQYYNGEERAKGNILERFSAQQFPDLHSELNLSSLELGDSALYFCASSVGGGQPQHFGDGTRLSIL.

The table lists this clone with a few counts. This rearrangement joins TRBV2 to TRBJ2-1, with D unresolved. This CDR3 contains 12 residues. V shed 6 bases and J shed 5 bases, with 8 bases lying between them. Germline loops: CDR1 SNHLY, CDR2 FYNNEI. The CDR3 DNA reads as TGTGCCAGCAGCGACGCAAACAATGAGCAGTTCTTC. Translation: CASSDANNEQFF.

The chain is built from TRBV28 and TRBJ1-2; no clear D gene. Germline CDR1 is MDHEN and CDR2 is SYDVKM. Between the trimmed V and J ends, which lost 3 bases and 5 bases, there was a span of 7 bases. CDR3 size: 12 residues. Written as DNA, the CDR3 is TGTGCCAGCAGTTTGACGGGGTATGGCTACACCTTC. This gives the protein CASSLTGYGYTF.

Concerning this clone: The sample holds other DNA sequences that translate to the same CDR3. The chain recombines TRBV28 with TRBJ2-3; D remains ambiguous. CDR1 is MDHEN and CDR2 is SYDVKM in the germline V gene. The CDR3 is 12 residues long. V was shortened by 3 bases and J by 6 bases, with 7 bases between the two germline ends. The CDR3 region is CASSLRRDTQYF. CDR3 nucleotide sequence: TGTGCCAGCAGTTTGAGGCGGGATACGCAGTATTTT. The whole variable domain, filled in from reference TRBV28 and TRBJ2-3, reads DVKVTQSSRYLVKRTGEKVFLECVQDMDHENMFWYRQDPGLGLRLIYFSYDVKMKEKGDIPEGYSVSREKKERFSLILESASTNQTSMYLCASSLRRDTQYFGPGTRLTVL.

The rearrangement joins TRBV2 to TRBJ2-1; TRBD2 matches at 10 bases. Germline V gene sequence: CDR1 SNHLY, CDR2 FYNNEI. This CDR3 is built from 15 residues. V trimming: 5 bases; J trimming: 6 bases; junction bases outside the gene matches: 7. The CDR3 is CASSFLAGVSNEQFF. For the CDR3, the DNA is TGTGCCAGCAGTTTCCTAGCGGGAGTAAGCAATGAGCAGTTCTTC.

The chain recombines TRBV20-1 with TRBJ2-7; possibly TRBD2 for D (6 bases). The CDR3 runs to 11 residues. The germline gives CDR1 DFQATT, CDR2 SNEGSKA (reference sequence). Trimming removed 8 bases at V and 4 bases at J, with 12 bases between. The CDR3 spells CSSLRGYEQYF. The CDR3 region has the DNA TGCAGTTCCCTCCGGGGGTACGAGCAGTACTTC.

The V gene is TRBV28, the J gene TRBJ2-7, with D perhaps being TRBD1 or TRBD2 (6 bases each). The CDR3 extends over 14 amino acids. Trimming shortened V by 2 bases and J by 7 bases, and 15 bases separated the two germline ends. The V gene's germline CDR1 is MDHEN and CDR2 SYDVKM. CDR3 amino acids: CASSLRQGRMEQYF. The CDR3 nucleotides are TGTGCCAGCAGTTTACGGCAGGGGAGGATGGAGCAGTACTTC.

The rearrangement links TRBV28 to TRBJ2-1; 10 bases are shared with TRBD2. CDR1 and CDR2 (germline): MDHEN, SYDVKM. The CDR3 has 17 amino acids. Unmatched junction bases numbered 8, after V lost 3 bases and J lost 3 bases. CDR3: CASSFPAGGPGYNEQFF. In DNA, the CDR3 is TGTGCCAGCAGTTTTCCAGCGGGAGGGCCTGGCTACAATGAGCAGTTCTTC. Based on the CDR3 plus reference TRBV28 and TRBJ2-1, the full variable domain is DVKVTQSSRYLVKRTGEKVFLECVQDMDHENMFWYRQDPGLGLRLIYFSYDVKMKEKGDIPEGYSVSREKKERFSLILESASTNQTSMYLCASSFPAGGPGYNEQFFGPGTRLTVL.

There are a few counts of this clone. V and J are TRBV29-1 and TRBJ2-5; D is unresolved. Germline CDR1 reads SQVTM; CDR2 reads ANQGSEA. This CDR3 contains 15 residues. V was shortened by 1 base and J by 5 bases, with 17 bases between the two germline ends. CDR3 coding DNA: TGCAGCGTTGAAGGTTGGGCCGCTCAAGGGGAGACCCAGTACTTC. This encodes CSVEGWAAQGETQYF.

V gene TRBV30 combines with J gene TRBJ2-7; 9 nucleotides align to TRBD1. Germline trimming cut 0 bases from V and 4 bases from J; bases unmatched to any gene: 4. CDR1 GTSNPN and CDR2 SVGIG come from the germline V gene (reference sequence). This CDR3 has 14 amino acids. CDR3 sequence: CAWSVGQGLYEQYF. CDR3 bases: TGTGCCTGGAGTGTCGGACAGGGGCTTTACGAGCAGTACTTC.

This clone was seen only a few times. The rearrangement links TRBV7-2 to TRBJ2-7; D uncertain. The CDR3 loop spans 16 amino acids. Germline V gene lookup returns CDR1 SGHTA and CDR2 FQGNSA. The V end was cut by 5 bases, the J end by 0 bases, with 17 bases between. Here the CDR3 DNA reads TGTGCCAGCAGCCTTAGTTTTGCAGCTGCCTCCTACGAGCAGTACTTC. This sequence encodes CASSLSFAAASYEQYF.

The table lists this clone with a few counts. The chain combines TRBV5-1 with TRBJ2-3, with TRBD2 identical over 9 bases. V shed 3 bases and J 6 bases; nucleotides not matched to a gene: 11. CDR1 and CDR2 (germline): SGHRS, YFSETQ. The CDR3 sequence is 16 residues long. This CDR3 is CASSSAGGTQGDTQYF. The DNA of the CDR3 is TGCGCCAGCAGCTCCGCGGGAGGGACGCAAGGGGATACGCAGTATTTT.

This rearrangement joins TRBV15 to TRBJ2-5; D ambiguous. Germline CDR1 and CDR2: LNHNV and YYDKDF (reference sequence). V lost 2 bases and J 1 base, leaving 14 bases between the germline ends. The CDR3 runs to 16 residues. Written as DNA, the CDR3 is TGTGCCACCAGCAGACGGCCGGACGGCTTCCAAGAGACCCAGTACTTC. It translates to CATSRRPDGFQETQYF.

V usage is TRBV6-5 and J usage is TRBJ2-3; possibly TRBD1 or TRBD2 for D (5 bases each). Looked up from germline, CDR1 is MNHEY and CDR2 is SVGAGI. V was shortened by 4 bases and J by 2 bases, with 10 bases between the two germline ends. There are 14 residues in the CDR3. The CDR3, as DNA: TGTGCCAGCAGTTTTCGGGGCAACACAGATACGCAGTATTTT. Protein sequence: CASSFRGNTDTQYF.

V and J are TRBV20-1 and TRBJ2-3; D remains ambiguous. The V and J ends lost 6 bases and 5 bases respectively, with 6 bases between them. The CDR3 is 10 amino acids. Germline CDR1 DFQATT, CDR2 SNEGSKA (reference sequence). For the CDR3, the DNA is TGCAGTGCGGGCCAAGATACGCAGTATTTT. Protein sequence: CSAGQDTQYF.

Only a few counts were recorded for this clone. The chain carries TRBV30 and TRBJ2-6; unclear D gene. The germline V and J ends were trimmed by 4 bases and 1 base, with 5 bases remaining between them. Per the germline V gene, CDR1 is GTSNPN and CDR2 is SVGIG (reference sequence). CDR3 size: 13 residues. DNA for the CDR3: TGTGCCTGGAAGCCATCTGGGGCCAACGTCCTGACTTTC. This encodes CAWKPSGANVLTF.